This is a list of T cell receptor beta chains from one sample in a study of T cells in Graves' hyperthyroidism and ophthalmopathy. TCRdb re-called the multiplex PCR reads through MiXCR, storing one row per CDR3 protein. This table has roughly 500,000 distinct CDR3 sequences, approximately 49% appearing once. The sequencing input was peripheral blood or thyroid tissue (not recorded which). Every receptor here comes from an adult woman with Graves' disease, either hyperthyroidism or ophthalmopathy (not recorded which). The CDR3 runs from the conserved cysteine through the conserved F or W. The D gene is left open where the match is weak. The size field is filled for only some rows; it gives once, few, many or a size class.

v_gene,j_gene,d_gene,abundance,CDR3nt,CDR3aa
TRBV15,TRBJ1-5,-,-,TGTGCCACCACCGTGGGCTCTGTTAGCAATCAGCCCCAGCATTTT,CATTVGSVSNQPQHF
TRBV7-9,TRBJ1-5,-,-,TGTGCCAGCAGCTCACAGGGCATAGCAAATCAGCCCCAGCATTTT,CASSSQGIANQPQHF
TRBV19,TRBJ2-6,TRBD1,-,TGTGCCAGTAGAGGATTGACAGGGTCGAGCTCTGGGGCCAACGTCCTGACTTTC,CASRGLTGSSSGANVLTF
TRBV7-9,TRBJ2-6,-,few,TGTGCCAGCAGCTTATCGGCTGGGGCCAACGTCCTGACTTTC,CASSLSAGANVLTF
TRBV12-3/TRBV12-4,TRBJ1-2,-,many,TGTGCCAGCAGATCATTTTCTGGCTACACCTTC,CASRSFSGYTF
TRBV2,TRBJ2-7,TRBD1,-,TGTGCCAGCCCCGGGACAGGGGGATACTACGAGCAGTACTTC,CASPGTGGYYEQYF
TRBV7-9,TRBJ2-7,-,few,TGTGCCAGCAGCTTTAACGACTACGAGCAGTACTTC,CASSFNDYEQYF
TRBV9,TRBJ1-4,-,-,TGTGCCAGCAGCGTAGCGCTCCCAACTAGTGAAAAACTGTTTTTT,CASSVALPTSEKLFF
TRBV7-9,TRBJ1-6,TRBD1,-,TGTGCCAGCAGCCCCCAGGGGGGCGCACCCCTCCACTTT,CASSPQGGAPLHF
TRBV5-6,TRBJ2-2,-,-,TGTGCCAGCAGCTCCCGGACGGCCGGGGAGCTGTTTTTT,CASSSRTAGELFF
TRBV4-3,TRBJ1-2,TRBD1,-,TGCGCCAGCAGCCAAGCGCCGGGACAGGGGGCAGGAGGCTACACCTTC,CASSQAPGQGAGGYTF
TRBV20-1,TRBJ2-3,TRBD2,-,TGCAGTGCTAGAGATTACGGCGGGAGGGCTAGCACAGATACGCAGTATTTT,CSARDYGGRASTDTQYF
TRBV10-3,TRBJ1-6,-,few,TGTGCCATCAGTGAGCAGATAGATTCACCCCTCCACTTT,CAISEQIDSPLHF
TRBV20-1,TRBJ1-5,-,once,TGCAGTGCTAGAGATGGGAGTAGTCGGGAGACCCAGCATTTT,CSARDGSSRETQHF
TRBV20-1,TRBJ2-7,TRBD1,many,TGCAGTGCTAGAGATGGGGGACAGGGGACCTACGAGCAGTACTTC,CSARDGGQGTYEQYF
TRBV6-5,TRBJ2-5,TRBD2,-,TGTGCCAGCAGTTATAGTCCTAGCGGGGAACAAGGTACCCAGTACTTC,CASSYSPSGEQGTQYF
TRBV11-2,TRBJ2-5,-,-,TGTGCCAGCAGCTTATTCTCAGCCGCAGAGACCCAGTACTTC,CASSLFSAAETQYF
TRBV6-6,TRBJ1-6,TRBD1,many,TGTGCCAGCAGTAAAGGGACAGGCGAAGGGAATTCACCCCTCCACTTT,CASSKGTGEGNSPLHF
TRBV12-3/TRBV12-4,TRBJ2-5,TRBD1,-,TGTGCCAGCAGTTTAGACAGGGGGTATGCGGAGACCCAGTACTTC,CASSLDRGYAETQYF
TRBV6-5,TRBJ2-6,-,many,TGTGCCAGCAGTTACGGCGGGGCCAACGTCCTGACTTTC,CASSYGGANVLTF
TRBV7-9,TRBJ1-5,TRBD1,-,TGTGCCAGCAGCCTCCGACAGGGCTGGAAACACCAGCATTTT,CASSLRQGWKHQHF
TRBV2,TRBJ1-2,TRBD1,many,TGTGCCGGTAGTAAGGGGGCGAGGGGCTACACCTTC,CAGSKGARGYTF